The present T cell receptor beta chain was sequenced within a study of CD8 T cells in Susac syndrome. RNA amounts of about 0.45 to 1 ug underwent reverse transcription with random hexamers. TCRdb passed the immunoSEQ multiplex PCR reads through MiXCR, listing each CDR3 protein once. The sample comprises a few hundred thousand distinct CDR3 sequences, approximately 89% of which are singletons, and approximately 0.18% rests with the top ten. The CDR3 loop spans 13 amino acids. Sequenced: CD8+ T cells from PBMCs. This TCR derives from a human donor with multiple sclerosis. V is TRBV21-1 and J is TRBJ1-4. TRBV21-1 is described as a pseudogene. CDR3 bases: TGTGCCAGCAGCAAAGGAACTCCGGCAAAACTGTTTTTT. It yields the protein CASSKGTPAKLFF.